The 15 T cell receptor beta chains below were found in one sample sequenced in a study of PD-1 blockade in classical Hodgkin lymphoma. Following autologous stem cell transplantation, relapse occurred in every patient, and exposure to brentuximab vedotin varied. Repertoires were generated with immunoSEQ multiplex PCR, while TCRdb's copy carries only in-frame clones and drops some. The sample records about 110,000 clones, roughly nine tenths being singletons. The sequencing here drew on peripheral blood mononuclear cells (PBMCs), taken before the second cycle of nivolumab. These receptors were obtained from a human donor with classical Hodgkin lymphoma.

This chain links TRBV30 with TRBJ2-2; no clear D. The V and J ends lost 2 bases and 5 bases respectively, with 3 bases between them. The CDR3 totals 11 residues. Looked up from germline, CDR1 is GTSNPN and CDR2 is SVGIG (reference sequence). CDR3 sequence: CAWSRTGELFF. DNA of the CDR3: TGTGCCTGGAGTAGGACCGGGGAGCTGTTTTTT.

The chain couples TRBV27 to TRBJ2-1; TRBD1 matches at 9 bases. Germline V lookup: CDR1 MNHEY, CDR2 SMNVEV (reference sequence). The CDR3 spans 15 residues. V lost 3 bases, J lost 14 bases, and 14 bases stayed unmatched. In DNA, the CDR3 is TGTGCCAGCAGTTTTACAAAAAACCGGGACAGGGTTAAGTTCTTC. Its protein product is CASSFTKNRDRVKFF.

Regarding this clone: This sample includes further DNA sequences coding for the same CDR3. This chain links TRBV19 with TRBJ2-7, with 7 bases lining up with TRBD1. CDR1 LNHDA and CDR2 SQIVND come from the germline V gene (reference sequence). V shed 3 bases and J 2 bases; nucleotides not matched to a gene: 1. The CDR3 extends over 13 amino acids. The CDR3 DNA follows: TGTGCCAGTAGTATCGGGACAGCCTACGAGCAGTACTTC. It translates to CASSIGTAYEQYF.

The chain couples TRBV5-1 to TRBJ1-2; no firm D call. There are 12 residues in the CDR3. Trimming removed 1 base at V and 4 bases at J, with 5 bases between. Germline V gives CDR1 SGHRS, CDR2 YFSETQ. CDR3 sequence: CASSLNSYGYTF. For the CDR3, the DNA is TGCGCCAGCAGCTTGAACAGCTATGGCTACACCTTC.

The V and J genes are TRBV7-9 and TRBJ1-4, with D uncertain. The length of the CDR3 is 12 residues. The ends were cut back, 1 base at V and 7 bases at J, with 4 bases in the middle. Germline-derived CDR1 and CDR2 are SEHNR and FQNEAQ (reference sequence). The CDR3 reads CASSLEGEKLFF. The CDR3 nucleotides are TGTGCCAGCAGCTTAGAAGGTGAAAAACTGTTTTTT.

The CDR3 sequence: CASSLRQGSYEQYF. CDR3 DNA: TGTGCCAGCAGCCTTAGACAGGGCTCCTACGAGCAGTACTTC. This chain uses TRBV28 with TRBJ2-7, with 7 bases that match TRBD1. The CDR3 spans 14 residues. With V trimmed by 6 bases and J by 0 bases, 5 bases remained unmatched. Germline V gives CDR1 MDHEN, CDR2 SYDVKM.

The chain is built from TRBV2 and TRBJ1-3; D call uncertain. The germline CDR1 and CDR2 sequences are SNHLY and FYNNEI. V was cut by 7 bases and J by 5 bases, with 12 bases left in between. CDR3 size: 13 residues. The CDR3 region has the DNA TGTGCCAGCAATCTAAGAGAACGAAACACCATATATTTT. This translates into CASNLRERNTIYF. The variable domain in full, completed from reference TRBV2 and TRBJ1-3, reads EPEVTQTPSHQVTQMGQEVILRCVPISNHLYFYWYRQILGQKVEFLVSFYNNEISEKSEIFDDQFSVERPDGSNFTLKIRSTKLEDSAMYFCASNLRERNTIYFGEGSWLTVV.

This clone was seen a single time. V usage is TRBV11-2 and J usage is TRBJ1-2; D remains unclear. V shed 5 bases and J shed 4 bases, with 14 bases lying between them. The CDR3 runs 14 residues. From germline, CDR1 is SGHAT and CDR2 FQNNGV. CDR3 nucleotides: TGTGCCAGCAGCCCAGAATGGGCAACCTATGGCTACACCTTC. Protein sequence: CASSPEWATYGYTF.

This clone was detected a few times. The DNA of the CDR3 is TGTGCCAGTTCATGGGACTATGGCTACACCTTC. Translating gives CASSWDYGYTF. The genes are TRBV19 and TRBJ1-2; D gene ambiguous. The CDR3 length is 11 residues. In germline, CDR1 is LNHDA, CDR2 SQIVND (reference sequence). The germline V and J ends were trimmed by 8 bases and 3 bases, with 7 bases remaining between them.

The chain combines TRBV29-1 with TRBJ2-3; D perhaps matches TRBD2 (6 bases). Trimming shortened V by 7 bases and J by 4 bases, and 18 bases separated the two germline ends. There are 14 residues in the CDR3. CDR1 and CDR2 from the germline V gene are SQVTM and ANQGSEA. As DNA, the CDR3 is TGCAGCGCTGCCCCCTGGACTACTTCAGATACGCAGTATTTT. It codes for CSAAPWTTSDTQYF.

V gene TRBV6-6 combines with J gene TRBJ2-1; 9 nucleotides agree with TRBD1. The CDR3 runs 16 residues. Trimming took 5 bases from V and 6 from J; bases not matched to a gene: 11. Germline lookup yields CDR1 MNHNY and CDR2 SVGAGI (reference sequence). The CDR3 DNA follows: TGTGCCAGCAGTATCTTGACCGGGACAGGGAGCAATGAGCAGTTCTTC. This codes for CASSILTGTGSNEQFF.

CDR3 in amino acids: CATSREGLPAYEQYF. DNA of the CDR3: TGTGCCACCAGCAGAGAAGGGCTCCCCGCCTACGAGCAGTACTTC. The rearrangement joins TRBV15 to TRBJ2-7, with D unresolved. V lost 0 bases and J 2 bases, leaving 11 bases between the germline ends. This CDR3 has 15 residues. In germline, CDR1 is LNHNV, CDR2 YYDKDF (reference sequence).

Written as DNA, the CDR3 is TGTGCCAGTAGTATGGCAGGTTTGGGGTTCAATGAGCAGTTCTTC. Translation: CASSMAGLGFNEQFF. V gene TRBV19 combines with J gene TRBJ2-1, with D hard to call. The CDR3 length is 15 residues. V was trimmed by 3 bases and J by 6 bases, leaving 15 bases between them. From germline, CDR1 is LNHDA and CDR2 SQIVND (reference sequence).

This clone was seen a single time. The V and J genes are TRBV7-2 and TRBJ2-5, with a possible D match to TRBD1 (6 bases). Trimming took 5 bases from V and 5 from J, leaving 12 bases between them. The germline gives CDR1 SGHTA, CDR2 FQGNSA. CDR3 size: 13 residues. The chain's CDR3 is CASSAQGWETQYF. The CDR3 DNA is TGTGCCAGCAGCGCTCAGGGGTGGGAGACCCAGTACTTC.

This chain uses TRBV29-1 with TRBJ1-1, with 8 bases that match TRBD1. V dropped 4 bases and J dropped 5; count of bases not matched to a gene: 9. The CDR3 is 14 residues long. Germline CDR1 is SQVTM and CDR2 is ANQGSEA. CDR3 protein: CSVAHQGAETEAFF. For the CDR3, the DNA is TGCAGCGTTGCTCATCAGGGGGCAGAAACTGAAGCTTTCTTT.